Each of the 9 T cell receptor beta chains below was sequenced from the same sample in a study of glioma-infiltrating T cells after dendritic cell vaccination. Repertoires were generated with immunoSEQ multiplex PCR, while TCRdb's copy carries only in-frame clones and drops some. Of tens of thousands of clones detected, around 90% appear once; the ten largest clones hold approximately 3.2%. The source material was blood, sampled before dendritic cell vaccination. These receptors originate from a human donor with glioblastoma.

The J gene is TRBJ2-2, the V gene TRBV7-9; TRBD1 agrees at 9 bases. The length of the CDR3 is 16 residues. V trimming: 1 base; J trimming: 4 bases; junction bases outside the gene matches: 4. Germline V gives CDR1 SEHNR, CDR2 FQNEAQ (reference sequence). DNA of the CDR3: TGTGCCAGCAGCTTAGACAGGGGGCTCGGCACCGGGGAGCTGTTTTTT. Translating it yields CASSLDRGLGTGELFF.

In nucleotides, the CDR3 is TGTGCCATCAGGGGGCAGCTCTCCGAGCAGTACTTC. Translation: CAIRGQLSEQYF. The chain joins TRBV10-3 to TRBJ2-5, with TRBD1 as a possible D gene (5 bases). The J call may not be correct, given that the DNA end is closer to TRBJ2-7. The CDR3 sequence is 12 residues long. Germline loops: CDR1 ENHRY, CDR2 SYGVKD.

In its sample, this clone was seen once. V and J are TRBV7-9 and TRBJ1-5; D ambiguous. Per the germline V gene, CDR1 is SEHNR and CDR2 is FQNEAQ (reference sequence). The CDR3 has 13 residues. V was trimmed by 2 bases and J by 3 bases, leaving 5 bases between them. CDR3 residues: CASSLRDNQPQHF. The CDR3, as DNA: TGTGCCAGCAGCTTACGAGACAATCAGCCCCAGCATTTT. Together with reference TRBV7-9 and TRBJ1-5, the CDR3 gives the full variable domain: DTGVSQNPRHKITKRGQNVTFRCDPISEHNRLYWYRQTLGQGPEFLTYFQNEAQLEKSRLLSDRFSAERPKGSFSTLEIQRTEQGDSAMYLCASSLRDNQPQHFGDGTRLSIL.

The chain employs TRBV19 and TRBJ2-3, with 9 bases fitting TRBD2. Germline V gene lookup returns CDR1 LNHDA and CDR2 SQIVND (reference sequence). The CDR3 has 17 residues. V lost 2 bases, J lost 2 bases, and 8 bases stayed unmatched. Here the CDR3 DNA reads TGTGCCAGTAGTATACATGGCGGGAGGGGCTCCACAGATACGCAGTATTTT. This encodes CASSIHGGRGSTDTQYF. Full variable domain (outside the CDR3, taken from reference TRBV19 and TRBJ2-3): DGGITQSPKYLFRKEGQNVTLSCEQNLNHDAMYWYRQDPGQGLRLIYYSQIVNDFQKGDIAEGYSVSREKKESFPLTVTSAQKNPTAFYLCASSIHGGRGSTDTQYFGPGTRLTVL.

V and J are TRBV30 and TRBJ2-3; 7 bases agree with TRBD1. CDR1 and CDR2 (germline): GTSNPN, SVGIG (reference sequence). The CDR3 loop spans 13 amino acids. V shed 1 base and J 5 bases; nucleotides not matched to a gene: 3. The CDR3 DNA follows: TGTGCCTGGAGTGCTCACAGGGGAGATACGCAGTATTTT. It yields the protein CAWSAHRGDTQYF.

The V gene is TRBV11-3, the J gene TRBJ2-7; 9 bases fit TRBD1. The CDR3 consists of 13 residues. Germline CDR1 SGHNT, CDR2 YENEEA. Trimming took 8 bases from V and 0 from J; bases not matched to a gene: 2. The CDR3 DNA reads as TGTGCCAGCGGGACAGGGTCCTCCTACGAGCAGTACTTC. This encodes CASGTGSSYEQYF.

V usage is TRBV5-1 and J usage is TRBJ1-2, with a tentative D call TRBD1 (5 bases). The CDR3 loop spans 16 amino acids. The germline gives CDR1 SGHRS, CDR2 YFSETQ. Trimming took 4 bases from V and 4 from J, leaving 20 bases between them. The DNA of the CDR3 is TGCGCCAGCAGCATAAATCAGGGTCAGGGAATCTATGGCTACACCTTC. It encodes CASSINQGQGIYGYTF.

The V call is TRBV10-3, the J call TRBJ2-3, with 12 bases fitting TRBD2. Unmatched junction bases numbered 1, after V lost 0 bases and J lost 6 bases. In germline, CDR1 is ENHRY, CDR2 SYGVKD. The CDR3 sequence is 15 residues long. In DNA, the CDR3 is TGTGCCATCAGTGAGTCGGGGACTAGCGGGGATACGCAGTATTTT. Amino acid sequence: CAISESGTSGDTQYF.

This clone is a singleton in its sample. The chain recombines TRBV4-1 with TRBJ2-7; TRBD2 matches 10 bases. The germline CDR1 and CDR2 sequences are MGHRA and YSYEKL. This CDR3 comprises 15 residues. The ends lost 2 bases at V and 3 bases at J; junction bases unmatched: 4. The DNA for the CDR3 is TGCGCCAGCAGCCAAACTAGCGGGGCTTTCTACGAGCAGTACTTC. This encodes CASSQTSGAFYEQYF.